This T cell receptor (beta chain) was retrieved from a study of blood T cell repertoires in COVID-19. Study-wide background: In each case, the material was cDNA or gDNA derived from T cells, B-cell-depleted T cells, or PBMCs.

Ages ranged from about 18 to 89 years, with residence in approximately 23 US areas. Profiled with immunoSEQ multiplex PCR; TCRdb holds only in-frame clones, not every one. The repertoire holds about 480,000 clones, with approximately 88% as singletons. Germline values: CDR1 SGHVS, CDR2 FQNEAQ. V shed 1 base and J shed 5 bases, with 11 bases lying between them. The CDR3 consists of 15 residues. The sequenced material came from PBMCs or T cells enriched from blood (not recorded which). This chain joins TRBV7-8 and TRBJ1-4; no clear D. The sequence was obtained from a woman between 40 and 50 years old who had recovered from COVID-19. As DNA, the CDR3 is TGTGCCAGCAGCTTAGTGGGGAGATGGAATGAAAAACTGTTTTTT. Translating it yields CASSLVGRWNEKLFF.